The next 6 T cell receptor beta chains were all read from a single sample in a study of identical twins. MiXCR, run by TCRdb on the 5' RACE reads, gives a single entry per CDR3 protein. The sample carries around 690,000 distinct CDR3 sequences, about 20% recorded once. The same specimen was also included in a second study, on T cells expressing NK-cell markers.

The specimen sequenced was PBMCs. The receptors come from a woman aged 18-29 years in good health.

This clonotype came up a few times. The chain links TRBV12-3 or TRBV12-4 to TRBJ1-5, with D perhaps matching TRBD1 (5 bases). V was clipped by 3 bases and J by 4 bases, with 13 bases between them. The CDR3 extends over 15 amino acids. CDR3 region: CASSFNQGLNQPQHF. Here the CDR3 DNA reads TGTGCCAGCAGTTTCAACCAGGGTCTAAATCAGCCCCAGCATTTT.

The chain has TRBV7-3 and TRBJ2-1; maybe TRBD2 (6 bases). The V gene lost 1 base and the J gene lost 2 bases, with 6 bases spanning the gap. Germline CDR1 reads SGHTA; CDR2 reads FQGTGA. The CDR3 length is 14 residues. CDR3 residues: CASSLRGAYNEQFF. The CDR3 bases are TGTGCCAGCAGCTTAAGGGGGGCCTACAATGAGCAGTTCTTC.

The J gene is TRBJ2-7, the V gene TRBV6-2 or TRBV6-3, with TRBD2 identical over 7 bases. This CDR3 contains 16 residues. Trimming cost V 0 bases and J 5 bases; bases outside gene matches: 10. The germline V gene has CDR1 MNHEY and CDR2 SVGEGT. The CDR3: CASSYSPLSGFNEQYF. CDR3 DNA: TGTGCCAGCAGTTACTCTCCGCTTAGCGGGTTCAACGAGCAGTACTTC.

The chain combines TRBV3-1 with TRBJ1-4; tentatively, D is TRBD1 (5 bases). This CDR3 has 14 residues. Germline CDR1 reads LGHDT; CDR2 reads YNNKEL (reference sequence). Trimming removed 2 bases from V and 6 bases from J, with 10 bases in between. CDR3 sequence (DNA): TGTGCCAGCAGCCAAAGGGGCATTGATGAAAAACTGTTTTTT. Amino acid sequence: CASSQRGIDEKLFF. The whole variable domain, remainder taken from reference TRBV3-1 and TRBJ1-4, is DTAVSQTPKYLVTQMGNDKSIKCEQNLGHDTMYWYKQDSKKFLKIMFSYNNKELIINETVPNRFSPKSPDKAHLNLHINSLELGDSAVYFCASSQRGIDEKLFFGSGTQLSVL.

The rearrangement links TRBV6-5 to TRBJ2-7; D is perhaps TRBD1 or TRBD2 (5 bases each). Germline V CDR1 and CDR2: MNHEY, SVGAGI. The CDR3 is made up of 13 amino acids. V was cut by 3 bases and J by 5 bases, with 11 bases left in between. This CDR3 is CASSYRGRNEQYF. The CDR3 DNA reads as TGTGCCAGCAGTTATCGGGGCAGGAACGAGCAGTACTTC.

CDR3: CASKTSSGANVLTF. The CDR3 DNA reads as TGCGCCAGCAAAACAAGCTCTGGGGCCAACGTCCTGACTTTC. The chain is built from TRBV5-1 and TRBJ2-6; D gene uncertain. From germline, CDR1 is SGHRS and CDR2 YFSETQ. This CDR3 has 14 residues. V dropped 6 bases and J dropped 0 bases, with 7 bases sitting between them.